Detailed here is one T cell receptor beta chain. Its target is unknown. The CDR3 is made up of 16 amino acids. V shed 0 bases, J shed 3 bases, and the junction held 2 bases outside the gene matches. Germline-derived CDR1 and CDR2 are MGHRA and YSYEKL. This sample is drawn from a study of blood T cells in healthy people across ages. A second PCR of 7 to 11 cycles used a sample-barcoded 5' primer and a J-beta primer mix. TCRdb redid the calling of the 5' RACE reads with MiXCR, one entry per CDR3 protein. The sample contains some 790,000 distinct CDR3 sequences, around 26% of which appear only once. The people who gave samples were healthy Caucasians from Russia, aged about 6 to 100. Per sample, a minimum of 6 million PBMCs were isolated. Per sample, extraction of total RNA gave at least 6 micrograms in every case. The study, taken as a whole, reports: Per million T cells, TCR beta diversity dropped about linearly as age rose.

This clonotype originated in an elderly woman in good health. The V call is TRBV4-1, the J call TRBJ2-1, with TRBD2 matching over 10 bases. Specimen: blood. The CDR3 DNA is TGCGCCAGCAGCCAAGAGGGGACTAGCGACTACAATGAGCAGTTCTTC. It is translated as CASSQEGTSDYNEQFF.